This TCR beta chain appears in the sequencing data of a study of blood T cell repertoires in COVID-19. Overall study context: COVID-19 samples, acute and convalescent, were from the United States, Italy and Spain. Sources were T cells, B-cell-depleted T cells, or PBMCs; the material itself was cDNA or gDNA.

Authors' methods: Amplification of reference gene primers provided the estimated nucleated cell counts. Profiled with immunoSEQ multiplex PCR; TCRdb holds only in-frame clones, not every one. V, J and clone size were drawn from that table, and D and trimming were deduced from the DNA. The sample lists approximately 120,000 clones; around 80% were seen once. This clone was counted a single time. The V gene end was trimmed by 1 base and the J gene end by 0 bases; junction bases not matched to a gene: 3. From germline, CDR1 is SGHVS and CDR2 FQNEAQ. This CDR3 has 15 amino acids. The sequenced sample was peripheral blood. The rearrangement joins TRBV7-8 to TRBJ2-7, with 7 bases that match TRBD1. The origin of this receptor is a human donor in a cohort sampled during active or convalescent COVID-19. DNA for the CDR3: TGTGCCAGCAGCTTAGTGTCAGGGGGCTCCTACGAGCAGTACTTC. Encoded protein: CASSLVSGGSYEQYF.